Below are 26 T cell receptor beta chains sequenced from a single sample in a study of OX40 agonist ivuxolimab in advanced cancers. The receptor library was made with the immunoSEQ multiplex PCR assay. Here the immuneACCESS table is served through TCRdb, limited to in-frame sequences with V and J called. Missing clones are a known gap in these copies; in checked studies unresolved V genes cover under half, and the rest lacks a known reason. This sample gives about 38,000 clones in total; roughly 80% of them show up just once. The biggest ten clones account for roughly 20% of the sample. The sequencing used CD4+ or CD8+ T cells sorted from blood, collected in a trial of the OX40 agonist ivuxolimab. The receptors come from an adult with an advanced solid tumor such as melanoma, head and neck, liver or kidney cancer.

This chain links TRBV7-9 with TRBJ2-7; 14 bases line up with TRBD2. With 5 bases clipped from V and 2 bases from J, the junction kept 11 bases outside the gene matches. The CDR3 runs to 18 residues. Germline assignment: CDR1 SEHNR and CDR2 FQNEAQ (reference sequence). CDR3 loop: CASSDRTSGGLLTYEQYF. CDR3 coding DNA: TGTGCCAGCAGCGACCGGACTAGCGGGGGGCTCCTAACCTACGAGCAGTACTTC.

CDR3 DNA: TGTGCCAGTACCTCCCCGACTAGCGGGGAGGGCACCGGGGAGCTGTTTTTT. Protein product: CASTSPTSGEGTGELFF. The chain uses TRBV19 and TRBJ2-2; 11 bases map to TRBD2. This CDR3 spans 17 amino acids. Looked up from germline, CDR1 is LNHDA and CDR2 is SQIVND (reference sequence). With V trimmed by 7 bases and J by 4 bases, 11 bases remained unmatched.

The chain employs TRBV10-1 and TRBJ2-2; D is possibly TRBD2 (6 bases). The germline gives CDR1 WNHNN, CDR2 SYGVQD (reference sequence). The V end was cut by 0 bases, the J end by 4 bases, with 12 bases between. This CDR3 contains 16 residues. CDR3 region: CASSESRGGFTGELFF. The CDR3 nucleotides are TGCGCCAGCAGTGAGTCGCGAGGAGGGTTCACCGGGGAGCTGTTTTTT.

This chain links TRBV6-6 with TRBJ2-7; perhaps TRBD2 as D (7 bases). Germline loops: CDR1 MNHNY, CDR2 SVGAGI (reference sequence). V was clipped by 2 bases and J by 7 bases, with 15 bases between them. This CDR3 is built from 14 residues. The CDR3 reads CASSYAGVRGEQYF. Written as DNA, the CDR3 is TGTGCCAGCAGTTACGCGGGAGTAAGGGGGGAGCAGTACTTC.

The V and J genes are TRBV19 and TRBJ1-1; D uncertain. This CDR3 is built from 14 residues. From germline, CDR1 is LNHDA and CDR2 SQIVND (reference sequence). Between the trimmed V and J ends, which lost 5 bases and 2 bases, there was a span of 12 bases. The CDR3 loop is CASSLDYRNTEAFF. CDR3 bases: TGTGCCAGTAGTCTGGACTACAGAAACACTGAAGCTTTCTTT.

A single count supports this clone. This chain links TRBV6-5 with TRBJ2-1, with 10 bases fitting TRBD2. V lost 0 bases to trimming and J lost 7 bases; unmatched junction nucleotides: 6. Germline V gene lookup returns CDR1 MNHEY and CDR2 SVGAGI. The CDR3 extends over 16 amino acids. The CDR3 bases are TGTGCCAGCAGTTACTCAGGAGCGGGGGGGAGGAATGAGCAGTTCTTC. Its translation is CASSYSGAGGRNEQFF.

This clone appeared once. V gene TRBV11-2 combines with J gene TRBJ1-6, with D tentatively TRBD1 (6 bases). This CDR3 region has 15 residues. The germline V gene has CDR1 SGHAT and CDR2 FQNNGV. Trimming shortened V by 4 bases and J by 5 bases, and 12 bases separated the two germline ends. The CDR3 sequence: CASSYGQRHNSPLHF. CDR3 nucleotide sequence: TGTGCCAGCAGCTACGGACAGCGACATAATTCACCCCTCCACTTT.

The V gene is TRBV10-3, the J gene TRBJ1-5; TRBD1 is a possible D gene (5 bases). This CDR3 comprises 15 residues. Trimming removed 0 bases at V and 3 bases at J, with 9 bases between. Germline CDR1 and CDR2: ENHRY and SYGVKD. CDR3 DNA sequence: TGTGCCATCAGTGAGTCAGGGGATTTCAATCAGCCCCAGCATTTT. Translating gives CAISESGDFNQPQHF.

The chain is built from TRBV28 and TRBJ2-7; 8 nucleotides agree with TRBD1. CDR3 length: 14 residues. The germline gives CDR1 MDHEN, CDR2 SYDVKM. J gave up 4 bases and V 5 bases, and 7 bases lay outside the gene matches. CDR3 region: CASSPWTGNYEQYF. In DNA form, the CDR3 reads TGTGCCAGCAGTCCTTGGACAGGGAATTACGAGCAGTACTTC.

This clone was detected once. CDR3 sequence: CASSESGRNSYEQYF. The CDR3 nucleotides are TGTGCCAGCAGTGAAAGCGGCCGAAACTCCTACGAGCAGTACTTC. The chain carries TRBV2 and TRBJ2-7, with D tentatively TRBD2 (5 bases). Germline V gene data show CDR1 as SNHLY and CDR2 as FYNNEI. The CDR3 has 15 residues. Trimming took off 2 bases at V and 0 bases at J, with 11 bases between the two ends.

V is TRBV28 and J is TRBJ1-5; 8 bases fit TRBD1. CDR1 MDHEN and CDR2 SYDVKM come from the germline V gene. The CDR3 has 15 residues. V trimming: 4 bases; J trimming: 9 bases; junction bases outside the gene matches: 11. In DNA form, the CDR3 reads TGTGCCAGCAGTTCAGGGGGCCGACATGAAACGCCCCAGCATTTT. Its translation: CASSSGGRHETPQHF.

The chain combines TRBV12-5 with TRBJ2-1; D remains unclear. The CDR3 is 12 residues long. Germline V CDR1 and CDR2: LGHNT, FRNRAP. The ends were cut back, 2 bases at V and 13 bases at J, with 12 bases in the middle. The CDR3 nucleotides read TGTGCTAGTGGTTTGAGCGTGGACCCCCAGTTCTTC. Translated: CASGLSVDPQFF.

This chain joins TRBV7-6 and TRBJ2-5; D could derive from TRBD1 or TRBD2 (6 bases each). V was pared by 1 base and J by 3 bases, with 15 bases between. The CDR3 totals 16 residues. Germline V lookup: CDR1 SGHVS, CDR2 FNYEAQ. CDR3 amino acids: CASSLGGTWGKETQYF. CDR3 coding DNA: TGTGCCAGCAGCTTAGGCGGGACATGGGGAAAAGAGACCCAGTACTTC.

The genes are TRBV7-8 and TRBJ2-4, with 7 bases matching TRBD2. CDR1 SGHVS and CDR2 FQNEAQ come from the germline V gene. Trimming cost V 4 bases and J 6 bases; bases outside gene matches: 6. The CDR3 spans 14 residues. The DNA of the CDR3 is TGTGCCAGCAGCTCGGGGAGGGTTGGAAACATTCAGTACTTC. Encoded protein: CASSSGRVGNIQYF.

This rearrangement joins TRBV10-3 to TRBJ2-1; 8 bases agree with TRBD1. The germline V gene encodes CDR1 ENHRY and CDR2 SYGVKD. J lost 8 bases, V lost 0 bases, and 9 bases had no gene match. The CDR3 loop spans 16 amino acids. The CDR3: CAISESFRDRRDEQFF. The CDR3 nucleotides read TGTGCCATCAGTGAGTCTTTCCGGGACAGGAGAGATGAGCAGTTCTTC.

The chain has TRBV10-3 and TRBJ1-1, with TRBD1 matching 8 bases. Germline lookup yields CDR1 ENHRY and CDR2 SYGVKD. The CDR3 loop spans 15 amino acids. V lost 2 bases to trimming and J lost 3 bases; unmatched junction nucleotides: 5. CDR3 amino acids: CAISEGQGVDTEAFF. In DNA form, the CDR3 reads TGTGCCATCAGTGAGGGACAGGGAGTTGACACTGAAGCTTTCTTT.

The chain is built from TRBV5-8 and TRBJ2-7; TRBD2 aligns across 9 bases. Trimming removed 6 bases from V and 2 bases from J; junction bases left unmatched: 6. The length of the CDR3 is 14 residues. Germline CDR1 reads SGHTS; CDR2 reads YDEGEE. The CDR3 sequence: CASTGLAGAYEQYF. In DNA, the CDR3 is TGTGCCAGCACTGGATTAGCGGGAGCCTACGAGCAGTACTTC.

The genes are TRBV4-1 and TRBJ2-5; D is possibly TRBD1 (6 bases). The V gene's germline CDR1 is MGHRA and CDR2 YSYEKL. The V gene lost 4 bases and the J gene lost 2 bases, with 17 bases spanning the gap. The CDR3 spans 16 residues. CDR3 sequence reads: CASSPRPGQLQETQYF. For the CDR3, the DNA is TGCGCCAGCAGCCCCCGACCGGGACAACTTCAAGAGACCCAGTACTTC.

J is TRBJ2-7 and V is TRBV23-1; 7 bases agree with TRBD2. TRBV23-1 belongs to the ORF category, with a function that is uncertain. The CDR3 sequence is 20 residues long. The ends lost 4 bases at V and 3 bases at J; junction bases unmatched: 24. The CDR3 region is CASSLSLIRGGLNLNYEQYF. CDR3 nucleotides: TGCGCCAGCAGTCTCTCACTGATAAGGGGAGGGTTAAACCTCAACTACGAGCAGTACTTC.

This chain links TRBV4-1 with TRBJ1-2; 8 bases fit TRBD1. This CDR3 has 17 residues. The trim removed 4 bases at V and 4 bases at J, leaving 14 bases unmatched. Germline values: CDR1 MGHRA, CDR2 YSYEKL. CDR3 DNA: TGCGCCAGCAGCCTAACAATATCAGGGGGCGAGGTCTATGGCTACACCTTC. It codes for CASSLTISGGEVYGYTF.

The chain recombines TRBV4-1 with TRBJ2-4; D assignment may be TRBD1 or TRBD2 (5 bases each). From germline, CDR1 is MGHRA and CDR2 YSYEKL. V lost 0 bases to trimming and J lost 5 bases, with 17 bases between them. There are 17 residues in the CDR3. CDR3 DNA: TGCGCCAGCAGCCAAGACCGACCCCCTCGGGGCCAAAACATTCAGTACTTC. It codes for CASSQDRPPRGQNIQYF.

This clone appeared a single time. This chain links TRBV7-9 with TRBJ2-7; TRBD2 matches at 7 bases. The CDR3 extends over 14 amino acids. Germline V CDR1 and CDR2: SEHNR, FQNEAQ (reference sequence). Trimming removed 5 bases from V and 3 bases from J; junction bases left unmatched: 7. The DNA of the CDR3 is TGTGCCAGCAGCGGATCGCGGGGGAACTACGAGCAGTACTTC. Encoded protein: CASSGSRGNYEQYF.

This clone was recorded only once. This CDR3 reads CATSRGTGDYGYTF. The DNA for the CDR3 is TGTGCCACCAGCAGGGGAACAGGGGACTATGGCTACACCTTC. V usage is TRBV15 and J usage is TRBJ1-2; TRBD1 agrees at 7 bases. Germline V CDR1 and CDR2: LNHNV, YYDKDF (reference sequence). The CDR3 is 14 residues long. Trimming removed 3 bases from V and 3 bases from J; junction bases left unmatched: 4.

This clone showed up just once. This chain links TRBV23-1 with TRBJ2-7; TRBD2 aligns across 14 bases. TRBV23-1 is marked as an open reading frame, function uncertain. Losses at the gene ends were 2 bases for V and 2 bases for J; bases not matched to a gene: 2. The CDR3 consists of 16 residues. The CDR3 loop is CASSQGLAGGPYEQYF. CDR3 bases: TGCGCCAGCAGTCAAGGACTAGCGGGGGGCCCCTACGAGCAGTACTTC.

This clone was seen a few times. The chain has TRBV2 and TRBJ2-7; weak D call: TRBD2 (6 bases). The V gene lost 5 bases and the J gene lost 3 bases, with 14 bases spanning the gap. Germline V gene lookup returns CDR1 SNHLY and CDR2 FYNNEI. CDR3 length: 14 residues. CDR3 amino acids: CASSSPSGLYEQYF. CDR3 DNA sequence: TGTGCCAGCAGTTCCCCCTCGGGACTCTACGAGCAGTACTTC. Using reference TRBV2 and TRBJ2-7 for the parts outside the CDR3, the full variable domain is EPEVTQTPSHQVTQMGQEVILRCVPISNHLYFYWYRQILGQKVEFLVSFYNNEISEKSEIFDDQFSVERPDGSNFTLKIRSTKLEDSAMYFCASSSPSGLYEQYFGPGTRLTVT.

The chain links TRBV6-1 to TRBJ1-3, with D uncertain. V shed 3 bases and J shed 0 bases, with 6 bases lying between them. There are 14 residues in the CDR3. The germline V gene has CDR1 MNHNS and CDR2 SASEGT. The CDR3 spells CASSDPFSGNTIYF. In DNA form, the CDR3 reads TGTGCCAGCAGTGATCCCTTCTCTGGAAACACCATATATTTT.